This T cell receptor (beta chain) was sequenced during a study of cytomegalovirus exposure and HLA in healthy donors. Overall study findings and caveats: Cytomegalovirus-associated TCR beta chains were listed, numbering 150 to 200. It was assumed in the presence/absence analyses that sequencing depth was roughly uniform across donors.

In this sample, this clone turned up once. Its antigen is unidentified. The CDR3 loop spans 13 amino acids. Germline CDR1 is LGHNA and CDR2 is YNFKEQ. V lost 6 bases and J 0 bases, leaving 3 bases between the germline ends. 13 Jbeta primers and 60 Vbeta primers were used for the PCR. Per the study methods: In a later analysis, approximately 80 million unique TCR beta chains included roughly 11 million shared by two or more donors. The protocol was immunoSEQ multiplex PCR, while the TCRdb copy is restricted to in-frame clones and leaves out a portion. Clone size and the V and J calls come from that table; the DNA yielded D and trimming. The table shows over 150,000 clones, with approximately 80% occurring only once.

Sequences were obtained from PBMCs. The chain couples TRBV4-2 to TRBJ2-6; D is ambiguous. The receptor was isolated from a woman aged 40-49 years in good health and CMV-seropositive. The chain's CDR3 is CASRYSGANVLTF. The CDR3 DNA reads TGTGCCAGCAGGTACTCTGGGGCCAACGTCCTGACTTTC.